These 32 T cell receptor beta chains share one sample of origin, sequenced in a study of T cell changes during pregnancy in multiple sclerosis (dated by TCRdb to the late 2010s). Library preparation used the immunoSEQ multiplex PCR assay. The table was pulled from immuneACCESS by TCRdb, which kept in-frame rearrangements only. Such tables lose some clones; where checked, under half of the loss comes from unresolved V genes, and the rest has no known cause. The sample table records fewer than 15,000 clones; roughly 88% of these occur just once. Approximately 13% of the sample is held by the ten biggest clonotypes. The sample was CD8+ T cells from peripheral blood mononuclear cells, taken after pregnancy. These receptors came from a female donor in good health, enrolled as a control in a pregnancy study.

The rearrangement links TRBV29-1 to TRBJ2-2; D uncertain. The CDR3 length is 12 residues. Germline CDR1 reads SQVTM; CDR2 reads ANQGSEA. Trimming pared 7 bases from V and 6 bases from J, leaving 12 bases between. CDR3: CSAAHAAGELFF. The CDR3 DNA is TGCAGCGCCGCCCACGCGGCCGGGGAGCTGTTTTTT.

This clone was detected only once. The V gene is TRBV27, the J gene TRBJ2-1, with TRBD2 matching 8 bases. Germline trimming cut 5 bases from V and 5 bases from J; bases unmatched to any gene: 5. This CDR3 is 14 amino acids long. CDR1 is MNHEY, CDR2 SMNVEV, per germline (reference sequence). CDR3 in amino acids: CASSKMGLDNEQFF. The CDR3 DNA reads TGTGCCAGCAGTAAGATGGGACTAGACAATGAGCAGTTCTTC.

The chain employs TRBV7-9 and TRBJ1-2; D unresolved. There are 14 residues in the CDR3. Germline CDR1 and CDR2: SEHNR and FQNEAQ (reference sequence). V shed 1 base and J shed 4 bases, with 10 bases lying between them. CDR3 residues: CASSLVESIYGYTF. The CDR3 coding sequence is TGTGCCAGCAGCTTAGTTGAGTCGATCTATGGCTACACCTTC. Using reference TRBV7-9 and TRBJ1-2 for the parts outside the CDR3, the full variable domain is DTGVSQNPRHKITKRGQNVTFRCDPISEHNRLYWYRQTLGQGPEFLTYFQNEAQLEKSRLLSDRFSAERPKGSFSTLEIQRTEQGDSAMYLCASSLVESIYGYTFGSGTRLTVV.

The chain couples TRBV6-4 to TRBJ2-3; possibly TRBD2 for D (7 bases). The V end lost 2 bases, the J end lost 0 bases, and 9 bases lay between the germline ends. The CDR3 extends over 15 amino acids. The germline gives CDR1 MRHNA, CDR2 SNTAGT. CDR3 amino acids: CASSDGGASTDTQYF. The CDR3 bases are TGTGCCAGCAGTGACGGGGGGGCTAGCACAGATACGCAGTATTTT.

The chain is built from TRBV27 and TRBJ1-6, with unresolved D. Looked up from germline, CDR1 is MNHEY and CDR2 is SMNVEV (reference sequence). The CDR3 spans 14 residues. With 3 bases removed from V and 10 bases from J, the gap between germline ends came to 13 bases. The CDR3 here is CASSFFGFKSPLHF. CDR3 nucleotide sequence: TGTGCCAGCAGTTTTTTCGGGTTTAAATCACCCCTCCACTTT.

The chain has TRBV4-1 and TRBJ2-2, with 11 positions matching TRBD1. The length of the CDR3 is 17 residues. V lost 3 bases to trimming and J lost 6 bases; unmatched junction nucleotides: 9. CDR1 and CDR2 (germline): MGHRA, YSYEKL. CDR3 DNA: TGCGCCAGCAGCCATCAACCGGGACAGGGGGACCCCGGGGAGCTGTTTTTT. It codes for CASSHQPGQGDPGELFF.

This rearrangement joins TRBV5-4 to TRBJ2-3, with TRBD2 matching over 12 bases. From germline, CDR1 is SGHNT and CDR2 YYREEE (reference sequence). V dropped 4 bases and J dropped 0; count of bases not matched to a gene: 15. The CDR3 runs to 20 residues. The DNA for the CDR3 is TGTGCCAGCAGCGCGCCGCTAGCGGGAGGGCCCGACCACAGCACAGATACGCAGTATTTT. This encodes CASSAPLAGGPDHSTDTQYF.

This rearrangement joins TRBV6-4 to TRBJ1-6, with 9 positions matching TRBD1. Germline V lookup: CDR1 MRHNA, CDR2 SNTAGT. With V trimmed by 0 bases and J by 6 bases, 0 bases remained unmatched. This CDR3 is 15 amino acids long. The DNA of the CDR3 is TGTGCCAGCAGTGACTCGACAGGGGGTAATTCACCCCTCCACTTT. Residues: CASSDSTGGNSPLHF.

The genes are TRBV27 and TRBJ1-5; the match to TRBD1 covers 9 bases. From germline, CDR1 is MNHEY and CDR2 SMNVEV (reference sequence). This CDR3 region has 15 residues. V shed 3 bases and J 3 bases; nucleotides not matched to a gene: 3. In nucleotides, the CDR3 is TGTGCCAGCAGTTTCACAGGGGGCACCAATCAGCCCCAGCATTTT. Residues: CASSFTGGTNQPQHF.

CDR3 DNA sequence: TGCGCCAGCAGCCAGTACAGGGGCAATGAGCAGTTCTTC. Protein product: CASSQYRGNEQFF. This chain uses TRBV4-3 with TRBJ2-1; 7 bases line up with TRBD1. The CDR3 covers 13 residues. The germline V gene has CDR1 LGHNA and CDR2 YSLEER. V shed 3 bases, J shed 6 bases, and the junction held 2 bases outside the gene matches.

This clone has a single count. The genes are TRBV7-7 and TRBJ2-1; 13 bases agree with TRBD2. This CDR3 region has 15 residues. CDR1 and CDR2 from the germline V gene are SSHAT and FNYEAQ (reference sequence). The V and J ends lost 5 bases and 8 bases, in that order; junction bases with no gene match: 6. The CDR3 DNA reads TGTGCCAGCAGCAGACTAGCGGGGGGCGATGATGAGCAGTTCTTC. Encoded protein: CASSRLAGGDDEQFF. Filled out from reference TRBV7-7 and TRBJ2-1, the complete variable domain reads GAGVSQSPRYKVTKRGQDVTLRCDPISSHATLYWYQQALGQGPEFLTYFNYEAQPDKSGLPSDRFSAERPEGSISTLTIQRTEQRDSAMYRCASSRLAGGDDEQFFGPGTRLTVL.

This chain links TRBV6-4 with TRBJ2-3; 10 nucleotides agree with TRBD1. V lost 0 bases to trimming and J lost 4 bases; unmatched junction nucleotides: 1. There are 15 residues in the CDR3. The germline V gene encodes CDR1 MRHNA and CDR2 SNTAGT. The CDR3 is CASSDSTGGADTQYF. In DNA form, the CDR3 reads TGTGCCAGCAGTGACTCGACAGGGGGCGCAGATACGCAGTATTTT.

The J gene is TRBJ2-3, the V gene TRBV4-3, with 10 bases fitting TRBD2. The V and J ends lost 2 bases and 5 bases, in that order; junction bases with no gene match: 10. The germline V gene encodes CDR1 LGHNA and CDR2 YSLEER. The CDR3 sequence is 17 residues long. CDR3 in amino acids: CASSQRWTSGIRDTQYF. In DNA form, the CDR3 reads TGCGCCAGCAGCCAAAGGTGGACTAGCGGAATCAGAGATACGCAGTATTTT.

CDR3 nucleotides: TGTGCCAGCAGCTCGGACAGGGGAGGCCAGCCCCAGCATTTT. It specifies CASSSDRGGQPQHF. The chain recombines TRBV7-9 with TRBJ1-5; 9 nucleotides align to TRBD1. The V segment lost 4 bases and the J segment 7 bases; nucleotides outside the gene matches: 5. The CDR3 runs to 14 residues. Germline CDR1 SEHNR, CDR2 FQNEAQ (reference sequence).

This clone was counted once. The chain couples TRBV28 to TRBJ2-1; the match to TRBD1 covers 9 bases. CDR3 length equals 19 residues. Germline values: CDR1 MDHEN, CDR2 SYDVKM. J was trimmed by 10 bases and V by 3 bases; bases with no gene match: 22. CDR3 sequence reads: CASSLLVIVGTGLPYEQFF. The CDR3 nucleotides are TGTGCCAGCAGTTTGTTGGTTATTGTTGGGACAGGGCTCCCCTACGAGCAGTTCTTC.

This rearrangement joins TRBV7-2 to TRBJ2-1, with TRBD2 identical over 9 bases. CDR1 and CDR2 (germline): SGHTA, FQGNSA. There are 15 residues in the CDR3. After removal of 2 bases from V and 5 bases from J, the junction contained 4 bases not matched to a gene. The CDR3 reads CASSLLAGLHNEQFF. The CDR3 region has the DNA TGTGCCAGCAGCTTACTAGCGGGGCTACACAATGAGCAGTTCTTC.

This clone was counted a few times. V gene TRBV29-1 combines with J gene TRBJ2-7; a weak D match, TRBD2 (5 bases). V was shortened by 4 bases and J by 3 bases, with 10 bases between the two germline ends. Germline CDR1 SQVTM, CDR2 ANQGSEA. CDR3 length: 12 amino acids. The CDR3 DNA follows: TGCAGCGTTGTAGGCAGCGGCTACGAGCAGTACTTC. This sequence encodes CSVVGSGYEQYF.

V and J are TRBV7-9 and TRBJ1-5; D is perhaps TRBD1 (6 bases). From germline, CDR1 is SEHNR and CDR2 FQNEAQ (reference sequence). The V gene lost 1 base and the J gene lost 3 bases, with 16 bases spanning the gap. The CDR3 spans 17 residues. CDR3 residues: CASSLGDKDSNNQPQHF. Written as DNA, the CDR3 is TGTGCCAGCAGCTTAGGGGACAAGGATTCTAACAATCAGCCCCAGCATTTT.

A few counts support this clone. Other DNA sequences in the sample encode the same CDR3. The gene calls are TRBV6-4 and TRBJ2-3; 7 bases map to TRBD2. V lost 2 bases, J lost 1 base, and 0 bases stayed unmatched. Germline V CDR1 and CDR2: MRHNA, SNTAGT. The CDR3 totals 14 residues. The CDR3 reads CASSDGGGTDTQYF. CDR3 bases: TGTGCCAGCAGTGACGGGGGGGGCACAGATACGCAGTATTTT.

The chain uses TRBV11-2 and TRBJ2-6, with 10 bases fitting TRBD1. After removal of 4 bases from V and 2 bases from J, the junction contained 11 bases not matched to a gene. The CDR3 loop spans 19 amino acids. CDR1 and CDR2 from the germline V gene are SGHAT and FQNNGV. The CDR3 region has the DNA TGTGCCAGCAGCTGGACTCCGGGACAGGGGCCCCCTGGGGCCAACGTCCTGACTTTC. Protein product: CASSWTPGQGPPGANVLTF.

The genes are TRBV7-9 and TRBJ1-2; 8 bases are shared with TRBD1. This CDR3 comprises 16 residues. Trimming cost V 2 bases and J 5 bases; bases outside gene matches: 10. Germline V CDR1 and CDR2: SEHNR, FQNEAQ (reference sequence). The CDR3: CASSLSLAGGAYGYTF. DNA of the CDR3: TGTGCCAGCAGCTTAAGTTTGGCAGGGGGCGCGTATGGCTACACCTTC.

The chain uses TRBV11-2 and TRBJ2-3, with 9 positions matching TRBD2. The CDR3 spans 16 residues. V was clipped by 5 bases and J by 2 bases; unmatched bases: 8. The germline V gene encodes CDR1 SGHAT and CDR2 FQNNGV. In DNA form, the CDR3 reads TGTGCCAGCAGCCCGGGACTAGCTGGGCCCACAGATACGCAGTATTTT. This gives the protein CASSPGLAGPTDTQYF.

V usage is TRBV4-2 and J usage is TRBJ1-3; TRBD1 is a possible D gene (6 bases). The CDR3 covers 17 residues. V lost 1 base and J 4 bases, leaving 17 bases between the germline ends. Germline values: CDR1 LGHNA, CDR2 YNFKEQ. The CDR3 protein is CASSQAVAGVGGNTIYF. The CDR3 DNA follows: TGTGCCAGCAGCCAAGCCGTGGCAGGGGTTGGCGGAAACACCATATATTTT.

The chain links TRBV29-1 to TRBJ2-1; maybe TRBD1 (6 bases). Deletions cut 4 bases from V and 4 bases from J, with 14 bases between. The V gene's germline CDR1 is SQVTM and CDR2 ANQGSEA. This CDR3 comprises 14 residues. Here the CDR3 reads CSVAGGGGYNEQFF. The CDR3 coding sequence is TGCAGCGTTGCTGGGGGCGGTGGGTACAATGAGCAGTTCTTC.

This clone was recorded only once. This sequence joins TRBV30 and TRBJ1-1, with D tentatively TRBD1 (5 bases). Germline-derived CDR1 and CDR2 are GTSNPN and SVGIG (reference sequence). The V and J ends lost 1 base and 7 bases respectively, with 16 bases between them. The CDR3 is 14 amino acids. CDR3 protein: CAWSEIRTMVEAFF. CDR3 sequence (DNA): TGTGCCTGGAGTGAGATCAGGACAATGGTTGAAGCTTTCTTT.

The chain combines TRBV6-1 with TRBJ2-5; 7 positions agree with TRBD2. With 4 bases clipped from V and 5 bases from J, the junction kept 16 bases outside the gene matches. Germline V lookup: CDR1 MNHNS, CDR2 SASEGT. CDR3 size: 17 residues. The CDR3 loop reads CASSAGGSTSRRETQYF. CDR3 DNA sequence: TGTGCCAGCAGTGCCGGTGGGTCGACTAGCCGACGGGAGACCCAGTACTTC.

This clone occurred a few times. The CDR3 region is CASSDPEPSGRDSNTGELFF. Written as DNA, the CDR3 is TGCGCCAGCAGTGACCCAGAGCCCTCGGGGAGGGACTCGAACACCGGGGAGCTGTTTTTT. The V gene is TRBV10-1, the J gene TRBJ2-2; 7 bases line up with TRBD2. The CDR3 spans 20 residues. J gave up 0 bases and V 3 bases, and 16 bases lay outside the gene matches. CDR1 is WNHNN, CDR2 SYGVQD, per germline (reference sequence).

The J gene is TRBJ1-5, the V gene TRBV7-9; TRBD1 matches at 7 bases. The V segment lost 7 bases and the J segment 2 bases; nucleotides outside the gene matches: 2. Germline V CDR1 and CDR2: SEHNR, FQNEAQ (reference sequence). The CDR3 has 13 residues. For the CDR3, the DNA is TGTGCCAGCACTCAGGGGGGCAATCAGCCCCAGCATTTT. This translates into CASTQGGNQPQHF.

The sample holds one count of this clone. This rearrangement joins TRBV14 to TRBJ1-2; the D gene is possibly TRBD1 (5 bases). CDR1 and CDR2 from the germline V gene are SGHDN and FVKESK. CDR3 length: 16 amino acids. The V gene lost 1 base and the J gene lost 1 base, with 13 bases spanning the gap. The CDR3 region has the DNA TGTGCCAGCAGCCAAGTTGGAGGGGACTATAACTATGGCTACACCTTC. Amino acid sequence: CASSQVGGDYNYGYTF. The entire variable domain, with the rest obtained from reference TRBV14 and TRBJ1-2, is as follows: EAGVTQFPSHSVIEKGQTVTLRCDPISGHDNLYWYRRVMGKEIKFLLHFVKESKQDESGMPNNRFLAERTGGTYSTLKVQPAELEDSGVYFCASSQVGGDYNYGYTFGSGTRLTVV.

CDR3 bases: TGCAGCGTTGAGGGGACTTATGCAGATACGCAGTATTTT. Translated, it gives CSVEGTYADTQYF. This chain joins TRBV29-1 and TRBJ2-3, with D perhaps matching TRBD2 (6 bases). CDR1 is SQVTM and CDR2 is ANQGSEA in the germline V gene. V shed 3 bases and J shed 4 bases, with 11 bases lying between them. The CDR3 totals 13 residues.

This sequence joins TRBV11-3 and TRBJ2-1; D gene unclear. Deletions cut 0 bases from V and 9 bases from J, with 6 bases between. Germline values: CDR1 SGHNT, CDR2 YENEEA. This CDR3 is built from 12 residues. The CDR3 coding sequence is TGTGCCAGCAGCTTAGATTTTAGTGAGCAGTTCTTC. Its translation: CASSLDFSEQFF.

The chain combines TRBV5-5 with TRBJ2-5; 11 bases are shared with TRBD2. Germline V lookup: CDR1 SGHKS, CDR2 YYEKEE (reference sequence). Trimming at V came to 4 bases and at J to 4 bases, leaving 9 bases not matched to a gene. The CDR3 is made up of 16 amino acids. DNA of the CDR3: TGTGCCAGCAGCGGAATAGCGGGGGGGCTCTTAGAGACCCAGTACTTC. This codes for CASSGIAGGLLETQYF.